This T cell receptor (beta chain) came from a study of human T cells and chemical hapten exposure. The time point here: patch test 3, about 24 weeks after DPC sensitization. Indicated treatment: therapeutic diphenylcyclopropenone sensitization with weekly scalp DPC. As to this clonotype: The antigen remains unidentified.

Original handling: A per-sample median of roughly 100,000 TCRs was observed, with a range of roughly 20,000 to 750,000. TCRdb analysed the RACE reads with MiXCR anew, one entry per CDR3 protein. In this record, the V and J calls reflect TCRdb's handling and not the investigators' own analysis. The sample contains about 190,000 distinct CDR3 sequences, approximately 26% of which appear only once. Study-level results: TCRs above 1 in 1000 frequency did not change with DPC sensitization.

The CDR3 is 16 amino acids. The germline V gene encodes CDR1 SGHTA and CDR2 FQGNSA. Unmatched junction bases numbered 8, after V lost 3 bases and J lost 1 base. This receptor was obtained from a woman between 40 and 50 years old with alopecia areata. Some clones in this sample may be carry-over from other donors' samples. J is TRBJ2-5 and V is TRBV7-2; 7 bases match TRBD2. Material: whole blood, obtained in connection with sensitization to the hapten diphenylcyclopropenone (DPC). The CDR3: CASSFQKGTTQETQYF. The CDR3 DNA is TGTGCCAGCAGCTTCCAGAAAGGGACTACCCAAGAGACCCAGTACTTC.